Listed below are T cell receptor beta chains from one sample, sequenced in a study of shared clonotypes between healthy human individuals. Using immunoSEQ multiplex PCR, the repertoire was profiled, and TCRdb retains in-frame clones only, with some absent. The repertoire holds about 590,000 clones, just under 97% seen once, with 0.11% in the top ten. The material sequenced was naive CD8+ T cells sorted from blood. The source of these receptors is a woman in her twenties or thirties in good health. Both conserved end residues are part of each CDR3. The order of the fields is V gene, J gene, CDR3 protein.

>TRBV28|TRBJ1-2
CASSLTANYGYTF
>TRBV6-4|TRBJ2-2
CASSPGLADTGELFF
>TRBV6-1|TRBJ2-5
CASLAGGRETQYF
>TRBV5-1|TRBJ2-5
CASSLDLSPGTSGETQYF
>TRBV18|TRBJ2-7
CASSPPQGYEQYF
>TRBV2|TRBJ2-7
CASSDRDRTYEQYF
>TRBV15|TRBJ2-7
CATGEGTNGEQYF
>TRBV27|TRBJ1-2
CASRPGTGDLYGYTF
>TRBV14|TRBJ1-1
CASSYGTEAFF
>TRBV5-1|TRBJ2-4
CASSFFAGGDIQYF
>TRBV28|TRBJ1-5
CASGILEPQHF
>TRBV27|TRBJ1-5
CASSIFGTALSNQPQHF